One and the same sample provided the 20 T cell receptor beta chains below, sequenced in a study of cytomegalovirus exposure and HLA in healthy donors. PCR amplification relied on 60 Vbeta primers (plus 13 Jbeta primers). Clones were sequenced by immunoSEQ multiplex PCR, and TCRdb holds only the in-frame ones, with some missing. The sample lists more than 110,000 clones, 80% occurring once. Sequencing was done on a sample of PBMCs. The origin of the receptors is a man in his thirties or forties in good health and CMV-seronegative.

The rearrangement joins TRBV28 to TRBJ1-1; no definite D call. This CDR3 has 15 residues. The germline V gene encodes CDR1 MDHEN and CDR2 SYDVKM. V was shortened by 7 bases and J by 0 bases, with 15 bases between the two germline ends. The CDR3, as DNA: TGTGCCAGCACCGGTGGGCACCTCATGAACACTGAAGCTTTCTTT. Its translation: CASTGGHLMNTEAFF.

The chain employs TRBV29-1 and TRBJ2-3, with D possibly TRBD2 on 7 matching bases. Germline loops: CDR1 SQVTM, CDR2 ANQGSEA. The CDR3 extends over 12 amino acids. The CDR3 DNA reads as TGCTTCGCCGGGGGGCGAGTAGATACGCAGTATTTT. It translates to CFAGGRVDTQYF.

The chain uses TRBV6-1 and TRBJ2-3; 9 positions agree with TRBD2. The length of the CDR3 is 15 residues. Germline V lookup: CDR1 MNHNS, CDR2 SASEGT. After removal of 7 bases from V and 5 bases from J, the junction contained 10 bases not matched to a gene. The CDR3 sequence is CASTVGGGAGDTQYF. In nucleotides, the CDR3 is TGTGCCAGCACTGTCGGCGGGGGGGCTGGAGATACGCAGTATTTT.

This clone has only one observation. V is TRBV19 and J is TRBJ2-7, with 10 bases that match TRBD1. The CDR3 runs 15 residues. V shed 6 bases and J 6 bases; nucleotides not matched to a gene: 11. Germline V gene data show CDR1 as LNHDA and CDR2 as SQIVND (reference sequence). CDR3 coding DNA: TGTGCCAGTAGCCGAACGGGACAGGGGATGGTCGAGCAGTACTTC. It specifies CASSRTGQGMVEQYF.

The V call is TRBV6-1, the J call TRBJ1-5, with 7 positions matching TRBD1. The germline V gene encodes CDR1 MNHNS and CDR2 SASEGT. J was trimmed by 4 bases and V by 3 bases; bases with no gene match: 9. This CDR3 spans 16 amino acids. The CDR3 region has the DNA TGTGCCAGCAGTGATCCCTTGACAGGGAGGAATCAGCCCCAGCATTTT. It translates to CASSDPLTGRNQPQHF.

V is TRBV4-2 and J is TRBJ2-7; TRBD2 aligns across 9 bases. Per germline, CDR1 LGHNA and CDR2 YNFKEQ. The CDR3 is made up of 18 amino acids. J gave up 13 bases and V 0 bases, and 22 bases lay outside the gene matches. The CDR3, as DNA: TGTGCCAGCAGCCAAGAGGGACAGAACGCGGGGGGGAACTACCCTTCCTACTTC. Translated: CASSQEGQNAGGNYPSYF.

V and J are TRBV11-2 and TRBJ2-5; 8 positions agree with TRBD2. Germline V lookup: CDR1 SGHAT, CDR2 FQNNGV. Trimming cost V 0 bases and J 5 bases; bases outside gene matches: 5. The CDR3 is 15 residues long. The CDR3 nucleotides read TGTGCCAGCAGCTTAGATGCGGGAGGTTGGGAGACCCAGTACTTC. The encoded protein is CASSLDAGGWETQYF.

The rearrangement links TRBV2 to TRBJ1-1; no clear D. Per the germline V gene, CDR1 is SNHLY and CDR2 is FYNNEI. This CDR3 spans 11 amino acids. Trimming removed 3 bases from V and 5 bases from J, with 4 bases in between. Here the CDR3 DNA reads TGTGCCAGCAGTGAGAGAACTGAAGCTTTCTTT. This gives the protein CASSERTEAFF. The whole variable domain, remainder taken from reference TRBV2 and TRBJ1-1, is EPEVTQTPSHQVTQMGQEVILRCVPISNHLYFYWYRQILGQKVEFLVSFYNNEISEKSEIFDDQFSVERPDGSNFTLKIRSTKLEDSAMYFCASSERTEAFFGQGTRLTVV.

The CDR3 bases are TGTGCCAGCATGTCTAGGCTAGCGGGGATCAATGAGCAGTTCTTC. Translated: CASMSRLAGINEQFF. The V gene is TRBV2, the J gene TRBJ2-1; TRBD2 agrees at 9 bases. V dropped 7 bases and J dropped 6; count of bases not matched to a gene: 10. The germline CDR1 and CDR2 sequences are SNHLY and FYNNEI. The CDR3 has 15 amino acids. The full variable domain, with the rest looked up from reference TRBV2 and TRBJ2-1, is EPEVTQTPSHQVTQMGQEVILRCVPISNHLYFYWYRQILGQKVEFLVSFYNNEISEKSEIFDDQFSVERPDGSNFTLKIRSTKLEDSAMYFCASMSRLAGINEQFFGPGTRLTVL.

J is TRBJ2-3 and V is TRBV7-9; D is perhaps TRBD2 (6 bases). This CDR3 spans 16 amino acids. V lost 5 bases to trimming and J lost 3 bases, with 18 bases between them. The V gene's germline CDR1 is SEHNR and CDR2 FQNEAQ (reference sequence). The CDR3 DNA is TGTGCCAGCAGCGGAGTCCGGGGGAGTGGGACAGATACGCAGTATTTT. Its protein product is CASSGVRGSGTDTQYF.

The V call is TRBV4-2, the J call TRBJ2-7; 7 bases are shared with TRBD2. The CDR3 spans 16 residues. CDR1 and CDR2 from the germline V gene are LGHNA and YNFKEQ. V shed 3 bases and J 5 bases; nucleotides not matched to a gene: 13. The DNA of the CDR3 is TGTGCCAGCAGCCAGCGGACGGGGGGAGGGGAGAACGAGCAGTACTTC. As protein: CASSQRTGGGENEQYF.

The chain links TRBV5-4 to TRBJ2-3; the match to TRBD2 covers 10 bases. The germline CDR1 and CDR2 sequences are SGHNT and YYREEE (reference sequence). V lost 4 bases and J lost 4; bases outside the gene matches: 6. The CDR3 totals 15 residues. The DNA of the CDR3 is TGTGCCAGCAGCCAAACTAGCGGGGCCGCAGATACGCAGTATTTT. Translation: CASSQTSGAADTQYF.

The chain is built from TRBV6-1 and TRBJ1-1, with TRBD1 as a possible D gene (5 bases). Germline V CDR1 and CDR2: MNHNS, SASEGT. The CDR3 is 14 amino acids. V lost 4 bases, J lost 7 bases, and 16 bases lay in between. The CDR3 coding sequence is TGTGCCAGCAGTGTGACAGACGCAAAAGATGAAGCTTTCTTT. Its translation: CASSVTDAKDEAFF.

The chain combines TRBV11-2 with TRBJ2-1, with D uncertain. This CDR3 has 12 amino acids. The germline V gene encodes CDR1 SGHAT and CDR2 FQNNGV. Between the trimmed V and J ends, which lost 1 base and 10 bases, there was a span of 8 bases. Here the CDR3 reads CASSLARREQFF. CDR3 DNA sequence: TGTGCCAGCAGCTTAGCACGGAGAGAGCAGTTCTTC. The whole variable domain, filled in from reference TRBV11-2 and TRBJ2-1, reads EAGVAQSPRYKIIEKRQSVAFWCNPISGHATLYWYQQILGQGPKLLIQFQNNGVVDDSQLPKDRFSAERLKGVDSTLKIQPAKLEDSAVYLCASSLARREQFFGPGTRLTVL.

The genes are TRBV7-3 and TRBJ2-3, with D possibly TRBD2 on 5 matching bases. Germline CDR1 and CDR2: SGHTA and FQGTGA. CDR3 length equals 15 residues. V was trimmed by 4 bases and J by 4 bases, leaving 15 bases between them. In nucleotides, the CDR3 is TGTGCCAGCAGCTCCGCGGCGGGCGGGCCAGATACGCAGTATTTT. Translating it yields CASSSAAGGPDTQYF.

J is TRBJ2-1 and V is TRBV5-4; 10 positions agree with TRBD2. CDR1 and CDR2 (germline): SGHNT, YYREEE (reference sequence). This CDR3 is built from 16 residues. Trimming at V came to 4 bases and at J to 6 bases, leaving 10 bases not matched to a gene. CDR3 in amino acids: CASSPLAGGSTNEQFF. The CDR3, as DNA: TGTGCCAGCAGCCCTTTAGCGGGAGGTTCCACCAATGAGCAGTTCTTC.

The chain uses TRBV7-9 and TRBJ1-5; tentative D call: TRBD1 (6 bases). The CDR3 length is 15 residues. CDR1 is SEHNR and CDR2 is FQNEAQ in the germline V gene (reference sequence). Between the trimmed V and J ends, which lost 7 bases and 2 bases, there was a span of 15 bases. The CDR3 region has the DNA TGTGCCAGCACCATAGGGGGTTTCGGCAATCAGCCCCAGCATTTT. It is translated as CASTIGGFGNQPQHF.

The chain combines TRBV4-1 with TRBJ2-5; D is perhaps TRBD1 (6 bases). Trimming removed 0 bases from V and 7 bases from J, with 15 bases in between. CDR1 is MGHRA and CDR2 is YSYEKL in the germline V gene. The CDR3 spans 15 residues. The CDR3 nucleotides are TGCGCCAGCAGCCAAGAAGTGGGGGCTCTTGGGACCCAGTACTTC. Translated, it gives CASSQEVGALGTQYF.

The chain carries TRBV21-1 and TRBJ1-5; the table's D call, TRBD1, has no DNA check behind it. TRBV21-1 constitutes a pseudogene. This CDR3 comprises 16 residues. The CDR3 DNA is TGTGCCAGCAGCCCCCGGGACAGACATAGCAATCAGCCCCAGCATTTT. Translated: CASSPRDRHSNQPQHF.

The CDR3 nucleotides are TGTGCCAGCAGTGGGCGGGAGGGCCGGCCGGAGCAGTACTTC. Protein sequence: CASSGREGRPEQYF. This chain links TRBV28 with TRBJ2-7; 9 nucleotides agree with TRBD2. V lost 5 bases to trimming and J lost 7 bases; unmatched junction nucleotides: 9. Looked up from germline, CDR1 is MDHEN and CDR2 is SYDVKM. The CDR3 is 14 amino acids. The whole variable domain, filled in from reference TRBV28 and TRBJ2-7, reads DVKVTQSSRYLVKRTGEKVFLECVQDMDHENMFWYRQDPGLGLRLIYFSYDVKMKEKGDIPEGYSVSREKKERFSLILESASTNQTSMYLCASSGREGRPEQYFGPGTRLTVT.